The 14 T cell receptor beta chains given below trace back to one sample, sequenced in a study of T-cell memory formation after mild COVID-19. TCRdb itself ran the 5' RACE reads through MiXCR, one entry per CDR3 protein. Of over 120,000 distinct CDR3 sequences listed, roughly a fifth were seen once; the top ten hold around 2.4%. The sequenced sample was PBMCs or a T cell subset sorted from them (not recorded which). Every receptor here comes from an adult woman who had mild COVID-19 (a few samples of this study predate the infection). Cell type and time point are not known.

The chain has TRBV7-8 and TRBJ2-1; 14 bases align to TRBD2. The CDR3 totals 16 residues. Germline CDR1 is SGHVS and CDR2 is FQNEAQ. The junction had 2 bases not matched to a gene; V was cut back by 2 bases and J by 5 bases. This CDR3 is CASSLKTSGGDNEQFF. The CDR3 DNA follows: TGTGCCAGCAGCTTAAAGACTAGCGGGGGGGACAATGAGCAGTTCTTC. Together with reference TRBV7-8 and TRBJ2-1, the CDR3 gives the full variable domain: GAGVSQSPRYKVAKRGQDVALRCDPISGHVSLFWYQQALGQGPEFLTYFQNEAQLDKSGLPSDRFFAERPEGSVSTLKIQRTQQEDSAVYLCASSLKTSGGDNEQFFGPGTRLTVL.

Only a few counts were recorded for this clonotype. This sequence joins TRBV7-6 and TRBJ2-7; TRBD1 matches at 10 bases. This CDR3 is 15 amino acids long. Germline trimming cut 2 bases from V and 4 bases from J; bases unmatched to any gene: 5. Germline values: CDR1 SGHVS, CDR2 FNYEAQ. This chain's CDR3 is CASSLQDRGPYEQYF. The CDR3 region has the DNA TGTGCCAGCAGCTTACAAGACAGGGGGCCATACGAGCAGTACTTC.

In its sample, this clonotype was seen a few times. The rearrangement joins TRBV18 to TRBJ2-5; TRBD2 is a possible D gene (5 bases). This CDR3 spans 13 amino acids. Trimming shortened V by 6 bases and J by 5 bases, and 13 bases separated the two germline ends. Germline assignment: CDR1 KGHSH and CDR2 LQKENI. CDR3 in amino acids: CASSRSEWETQYF. DNA of the CDR3: TGTGCCAGCTCCCGTAGCGAATGGGAGACCCAGTACTTC.

The chain carries TRBV11-2 and TRBJ2-3, with TRBD2 matching over 11 bases. The V gene end was trimmed by 5 bases and the J gene end by 1 base; junction bases not matched to a gene: 8. Looked up from germline, CDR1 is SGHAT and CDR2 is FQNNGV. The CDR3 has 17 amino acids. The CDR3 loop reads CASSPTLLAGGTDTQYF. CDR3 sequence (DNA): TGTGCCAGCAGCCCAACACTACTAGCGGGGGGCACAGATACGCAGTATTTT.

The genes are TRBV29-1 and TRBJ1-1; 7 nucleotides agree with TRBD1. V gave up 5 bases and J gave up 4 bases; unmatched junction bases: 4. The germline V gene has CDR1 SQVTM and CDR2 ANQGSEA. CDR3 length: 12 amino acids. The CDR3 sequence is CSVTQGGTEAFF. CDR3 sequence (DNA): TGCAGCGTTACGCAGGGGGGCACTGAAGCTTTCTTT.

The rearrangement uses TRBV20-1 and TRBJ2-1; D is possibly TRBD2 (5 bases). The CDR3 loop spans 14 amino acids. Trimming cost V 6 bases and J 7 bases, with 19 bases left between them. The germline CDR1 and CDR2 sequences are DFQATT and SNEGSKA (reference sequence). The CDR3 DNA reads as TGCAGTGCCACCCGTCTTGGAGGAGAGAATGAGCAGTTCTTC. It encodes CSATRLGGENEQFF.

This clonotype turned up a few times. The chain is built from TRBV11-2 and TRBJ2-3; the match to TRBD2 covers 11 bases. The CDR3 has 17 residues. CDR1 and CDR2 (germline): SGHAT, FQNNGV. Trimming at V came to 4 bases and at J to 4 bases, leaving 10 bases not matched to a gene. In DNA form, the CDR3 reads TGTGCCAGCAGCTCGTCTATAAGTAGCGGGAGGGCAGATACGCAGTATTTT. The encoded protein is CASSSSISSGRADTQYF.

The gene calls are TRBV2 and TRBJ2-2; the match to TRBD1 covers 8 bases. CDR1 is SNHLY, CDR2 FYNNEI, per germline. This CDR3 region has 14 residues. V lost 7 bases and J lost 5; bases outside the gene matches: 6. This chain's CDR3 is CASNRGKKTGELFF. The CDR3, as DNA: TGTGCCAGCAACAGGGGGAAGAAAACCGGGGAGCTGTTTTTT.

This clonotype was found a few times. The genes are TRBV5-1 and TRBJ2-1, with TRBD1 matching 9 bases. CDR3 length: 14 residues. V shed 3 bases, J shed 9 bases, and the junction held 7 bases outside the gene matches. Germline lookup yields CDR1 SGHRS and CDR2 YFSETQ. The CDR3: CASSSRTGESEQFF. For the CDR3, the DNA is TGCGCCAGCAGCTCCCGGACAGGGGAAAGTGAGCAGTTCTTC. The full variable domain, in which reference TRBV5-1 and TRBJ2-1 provide the parts outside the CDR3, is KAGVTQTPRYLIKTRGQQVTLSCSPISGHRSVSWYQQTPGQGLQFLFEYFSETQRNKGNFPGRFSGRQFSNSRSEMNVSTLELGDSALYLCASSSRTGESEQFFGPGTRLTVL.

This clonotype showed up just a few times. The chain joins TRBV4-1 to TRBJ2-5, with D perhaps TRBD2 (5 bases). The germline gives CDR1 MGHRA, CDR2 YSYEKL. The CDR3 loop spans 13 amino acids. V lost 2 bases to trimming and J lost 4 bases, with 8 bases between them. This CDR3 is CASSQTRRETQYF. Written as DNA, the CDR3 is TGCGCCAGCAGCCAAACTAGGCGAGAGACCCAGTACTTC.

The chain uses TRBV12-3 or TRBV12-4 and TRBJ2-1; D is unresolved. CDR3 length equals 13 residues. With 2 bases removed from V and 7 bases from J, the gap between germline ends came to 9 bases. CDR3 sequence: CASSLRAGNEQFF. In nucleotides, the CDR3 is TGTGCCAGCAGTTTAAGGGCTGGGAATGAGCAGTTCTTC.

The rearrangement joins TRBV20-1 to TRBJ1-4, with no clear D. The CDR3 spans 14 residues. Germline V gene lookup returns CDR1 DFQATT and CDR2 SNEGSKA (reference sequence). The germline V and J ends were trimmed by 2 bases and 4 bases, with 11 bases remaining between them. The CDR3 sequence: CSARIGGLNEKLFF. In nucleotides, the CDR3 is TGCAGTGCTAGAATCGGTGGACTTAATGAAAAACTGTTTTTT.

Only a few counts were recorded for this clonotype. This rearrangement joins TRBV10-3 to TRBJ2-1; D remains unclear. Germline CDR1 and CDR2: ENHRY and SYGVKD. V lost 3 bases to trimming and J lost 3 bases, with 12 bases between them. The CDR3 extends over 15 amino acids. The DNA for the CDR3 is TGTGCCATCAGTGACGTCCGCGGAGACTACAATGAGCAGTTCTTC. Its translation: CAISDVRGDYNEQFF.

In this sample, this clonotype turned up a few times. The V call is TRBV6-2 or TRBV6-3, the J call TRBJ2-7; D unresolved. From germline, CDR1 is MNHEY and CDR2 SVGEGT. This CDR3 has 12 amino acids. Between the trimmed V and J ends, which lost 0 bases and 5 bases, there was a span of 5 bases. CDR3 in DNA: TGTGCCAGCAGTTACTCGAGAAACGAGCAGTACTTC. Translating gives CASSYSRNEQYF.